The 20 T cell receptor beta chains reported below all come from one sample, sequenced in a study of shared clonotypes between healthy human individuals. Only in-frame clones appear in the TCRdb table, and some are missing; sequencing was by immunoSEQ multiplex PCR. Seen here are some 2,500,000 clones, 80% to 95% observed once, and the top ten hold 0.36%. Input material: naive CD4+ T cells from PBMCs. Noted subset: CD45RA+ positively selected. These TCRs come from a man between 18 and 29 years old in good health. Some clones in this sample may be carry-over from other donors' samples.

The CDR3 DNA sequence: TGTGCCAGCAGAGGCACCAAAGGGAGATATCAGCCCCAGCATTTT. Residues: CASRGTKGRYQPQHF. The V gene is TRBV6-1, the J gene TRBJ1-5, with D hard to call. Germline CDR1 reads MNHNS; CDR2 reads SASEGT. V lost 6 bases and J 5 bases, leaving 17 bases between the germline ends. The CDR3 consists of 15 residues.

V usage is TRBV10-3 and J usage is TRBJ1-3, with TRBD1 matching over 7 bases. Germline CDR1 and CDR2: ENHRY and SYGVKD. This CDR3 has 16 residues. V shed 6 bases and J 0 bases; nucleotides not matched to a gene: 8. The CDR3 loop is CAIRASGGGSGNTIYF. In nucleotides, the CDR3 is TGTGCCATCAGGGCCTCAGGGGGTGGCTCTGGAAACACCATATATTTT.

The chain combines TRBV5-4 with TRBJ2-7; 8 nucleotides agree with TRBD2. Trimming removed 0 bases from V and 7 bases from J; junction bases left unmatched: 9. This CDR3 is 15 amino acids long. CDR1 and CDR2 from the germline V gene are SGHNT and YYREEE (reference sequence). CDR3 in DNA: TGTGCCAGCAGCTTGGAAGGACTAGCTGGGCGTGAGCAGTACTTC. Protein product: CASSLEGLAGREQYF.

The V gene is TRBV5-1, the J gene TRBJ1-1; possible D gene TRBD1, 5 bases. The CDR3 runs 15 residues. Germline assignment: CDR1 SGHRS and CDR2 YFSETQ. V lost 0 bases and J lost 4, with 13 bases in between. The CDR3 region is CASSLGGTQATEAFF. The CDR3 DNA follows: TGCGCCAGCAGCTTGGGGGGGACGCAGGCCACTGAAGCTTTCTTT.

V gene TRBV10-2 combines with J gene TRBJ2-1; D gene unclear. Germline V CDR1 and CDR2: WSHSY, SAAADI. Between the trimmed V and J ends, which lost 5 bases and 8 bases, there was a span of 7 bases. The CDR3 has 11 residues. The CDR3 spells CASSKAHEQFF. The CDR3 DNA follows: TGCGCCAGCAGTAAGGCCCATGAGCAGTTCTTC.

This clone has only one observation. The chain combines TRBV19 with TRBJ1-3, with D perhaps matching TRBD1 (5 bases). This CDR3 has 13 residues. The germline V and J ends were trimmed by 10 bases and 2 bases, with 12 bases remaining between them. Looked up from germline, CDR1 is LNHDA and CDR2 is SQIVND (reference sequence). The CDR3 nucleotides are TGTGCCACCACAGGCCAGCCTGGAAACACCATATATTTT. It translates to CATTGQPGNTIYF.

The CDR3 spells CASRTVYEQYF. Here the CDR3 DNA reads TGTGCCAGCCGGACCGTTTACGAGCAGTACTTC. The chain joins TRBV28 to TRBJ2-7, with D hard to call. V was trimmed by 8 bases and J by 4 bases, leaving 9 bases between them. Germline V gene sequence: CDR1 MDHEN, CDR2 SYDVKM. The CDR3 extends over 11 amino acids.

V usage is TRBV28 and J usage is TRBJ2-5; 7 bases match TRBD2. This CDR3 region has 16 residues. The trim removed 7 bases at V and 5 bases at J, leaving 16 bases unmatched. Germline lookup yields CDR1 MDHEN and CDR2 SYDVKM. The CDR3 sequence is CASTSAPGGLRETQYF. The CDR3, as DNA: TGTGCCAGCACCTCAGCTCCGGGAGGACTGAGGGAGACCCAGTACTTC.

The CDR3 is CASSATGGVNTEAFF. In DNA form, the CDR3 reads TGTGCCAGCAGTGCCACAGGGGGCGTGAACACTGAAGCTTTCTTT. The rearrangement uses TRBV28 and TRBJ1-1; the match to TRBD1 covers 9 bases. Germline CDR1 and CDR2: MDHEN and SYDVKM. This CDR3 region has 15 residues. V trimming: 5 bases; J trimming: 0 bases; junction bases outside the gene matches: 4.

This clone was seen a few times. Other DNA sequences in the same sample also yield this CDR3. The rearrangement joins TRBV5-1 to TRBJ1-5; TRBD1 agrees at 9 bases. The germline V gene encodes CDR1 SGHRS and CDR2 YFSETQ. CDR3 size: 14 residues. Trimming cost V 0 bases and J 7 bases; bases outside gene matches: 2. The CDR3: CASSLGTGAQPQHF. The CDR3 bases are TGCGCCAGCAGCTTGGGGACAGGGGCCCAGCCCCAGCATTTT.

The gene calls are TRBV6-6 and TRBJ2-5, with 11 bases fitting TRBD2. J gave up 5 bases and V 6 bases, and 8 bases lay outside the gene matches. This CDR3 spans 15 amino acids. From germline, CDR1 is MNHNY and CDR2 SVGAGI (reference sequence). The CDR3: CASRLAGGPGETQYF. The CDR3 nucleotides are TGTGCCAGCAGATTAGCGGGAGGGCCGGGGGAGACCCAGTACTTC.

Concerning this clone itself: Other nucleotide sequences from this sample produce the same CDR3. The chain uses TRBV18 and TRBJ2-1, with 11 bases aligning to TRBD2. The V gene end was trimmed by 3 bases and the J gene end by 5 bases; junction bases not matched to a gene: 6. The CDR3 extends over 16 amino acids. Per the germline V gene, CDR1 is KGHSH and CDR2 is LQKENI. CDR3 residues: CASSPPGTSGHNEQFF. CDR3 DNA sequence: TGTGCCAGCTCACCGCCCGGGACTAGCGGCCACAATGAGCAGTTCTTC.

The chain has TRBV25-1 and TRBJ2-5, with a weak D call TRBD2 (6 bases). The J call may be faulty, since TRBJ2-7 better matches the DNA end. This CDR3 is built from 17 residues. Germline V gives CDR1 MGHDK, CDR2 SYGVNS. CDR3 DNA: TGTGCCAGCAGTGAATCGGGCGGGGACCCGAGCTCCTACGAGCAGTACTTC. Translated: CASSESGGDPSSYEQYF.

A few counts support this clone. The genes are TRBV28 and TRBJ1-2; D remains ambiguous. Germline CDR1 is MDHEN and CDR2 is SYDVKM. The CDR3 totals 15 residues. Deletions cut 2 bases from V and 3 bases from J, with 13 bases between. CDR3 nucleotide sequence: TGTGCCAGCAGTTTAGGTGGTGCCAGGCACTATGGCTACACCTTC. It is translated as CASSLGGARHYGYTF.

CDR3 loop: CASLTPGSVEKLFF. For the CDR3, the DNA is TGTGCCAGTCTTACCCCGGGATCGGTCGAAAAACTGTTTTTT. The rearrangement joins TRBV19 to TRBJ1-4; D unclear. The CDR3 length is 14 residues. V dropped 8 bases and J dropped 8 bases, with 18 bases sitting between them. Germline-derived CDR1 and CDR2 are LNHDA and SQIVND (reference sequence).

This chain links TRBV18 with TRBJ2-7; 9 nucleotides match TRBD1. V lost 6 bases, J lost 6 bases, and 18 bases stayed unmatched. The CDR3 spans 17 residues. Germline CDR1 is KGHSH and CDR2 is LQKENI. This chain's CDR3 is CASSPFAAGTGLGEQYF. CDR3 DNA sequence: TGTGCCAGCTCCCCCTTCGCTGCAGGGACAGGGCTCGGCGAGCAGTACTTC.

The chain carries TRBV6-6 and TRBJ2-7; D gene unclear. V was clipped by 5 bases and J by 2 bases, with 10 bases between them. The CDR3 is 13 residues long. Germline assignment: CDR1 MNHNY and CDR2 SVGAGI (reference sequence). The CDR3 DNA sequence: TGTGCCAGCAGTGTAGTACAAGCCTACGAGCAGTACTTC. This codes for CASSVVQAYEQYF.

The genes are TRBV4-1 and TRBJ2-7; 8 nucleotides agree with TRBD2. Trimming at V came to 4 bases and at J to 0 bases, leaving 11 bases not matched to a gene. Germline-derived CDR1 and CDR2 are MGHRA and YSYEKL. The CDR3 runs 17 residues. CDR3 bases: TGCGCCAGCAGCCTCTCCGGGGGGGGATTAAGCTCCTACGAGCAGTACTTC. Its translation is CASSLSGGGLSSYEQYF.

The chain recombines TRBV11-2 with TRBJ2-2; D might be TRBD2 (6 bases). Germline loops: CDR1 SGHAT, CDR2 FQNNGV. V lost 1 base and J 11 bases, leaving 8 bases between the germline ends. The CDR3 consists of 12 residues. CDR3 residues: CASSLVRGELFF. The DNA of the CDR3 is TGTGCCAGCAGCTTAGTGCGGGGAGAGCTGTTTTTT.

This sequence joins TRBV5-1 and TRBJ2-2; no firm D call. Germline assignment: CDR1 SGHRS and CDR2 YFSETQ. The CDR3 covers 14 residues. The V end lost 3 bases, the J end lost 3 bases, and 9 bases lay between the germline ends. CDR3 sequence (DNA): TGCGCCAGCAGCTCCTCCGCGGACACCGGGGAGCTGTTTTTT. Its protein is CASSSSADTGELFF.